This T cell receptor beta chain was captured by sequencing in a study of regulatory T cells in long-lasting Graves disease (dated by TCRdb to the early 2020s). With regard to the full study: Persistent Graves' disease was defined as antithyroid drug treatment for over 5 years with persistently positive TSH receptor autoantibodies. Peripheral blood TCR sequencing and RNA sequencing compared persistent Graves' disease patients with newly diagnosed Graves' disease patients. The study took place in China and was registered as a clinical trial. A total of around 35 samples were covered by TCR sequencing, comprising 13 persistent and approximately 20 newly diagnosed Graves' disease patients. Persistent Graves' disease patients in the clinical cohort had taken antithyroid drugs for 9.5 to 13 years on average.

Libraries were built with multiplex PCR. Instrument used: Illumina HiSeq 4000. To build TCR beta libraries, CDR3 regions were amplified by Arm-PCR using iRepertoire HTBI primers. Gel purification was performed on PCR products prior to sequencing. As for how the authors treated the data: A total of some 60 TRBV and some 15 TRBJ segments were identified across samples and were used for gene usage analysis of CDR3 amino acid clonotypes. Filtered high-quality paired reads were merged into contigs using COPE and FqMerger. BLAST was used to align contigs to IMGT TRBV, TRBD and TRBJ reference genes, and CDR3 was defined according to IMGT. Any clonotype with a frequency above 0.1% was classified as a highly expanded clone. Repertoire diversity was measured by Shannon entropy, and V-J evenness by the Gini coefficient. Clonotypes shared by more than one individual were considered public. TCRdb trimmed public reads at Q25 via fastp, called clones via MiXCR and kept in-frame beta chains. Identical CDR3 proteins give one entry, which carries the most common genes and DNA. For this entry, the V and J calls and clone size follow TCRdb and not the study's own pipeline. The table for this sample lists 420,000 or so distinct CDR3 sequences; less than 25% of them were counted only once. About 27% of the sample lies in the top ten.

The time point label on this specimen signifies: persistent/refractory GD, antithyroid drugs over 5 years with positive TRAb. For both TCR sequencing and RNA sequencing, RNA was extracted from PBMCs using TRIzol. Graves' disease was diagnosed according to American Thyroid Association guidelines. Patients for the study were recruited at an endocrinology department in Xi'an, China. Each patient gave 7.5 to 10 milliliters of peripheral blood, collected in an EDTA anticoagulant tube. PBMCs were isolated by Ficoll Paque Plus density gradient separation without further T cell sorting. An Agilent 2100 Bioanalyzer and agarose gel were used to check RNA quality, and a NanoDrop 2000 was used to measure RNA concentration. The junction carries 19 bases between V and J, which are trimmed by 4 bases and 8 bases respectively. CDR1 and CDR2 are drawn from the germline V gene: SGHRS, YFSETQ. Counted from cysteine to phenylalanine, this CDR3 has 15 amino acids. Only the CDR3 region is kept as DNA, spanning 45 bases read in frame from base 1.

What the study reported, not specific to this receptor: Sequencing and analysis were limited to the TCR beta chain. Patients with persistent disease shared more public clonotypes (fewer than 3,000) than newly diagnosed patients did (around 1,000). The authors acknowledged the small sample size as a limitation that may reduce accuracy. Persistent Graves' disease patients showed lower TCR Shannon entropy and fewer highly expanded clones than newly diagnosed patients, suggesting clonal expansion. Preferential use of TRBV28, TRBJ1-2 and TRBJ2-5 was observed in persistent disease, whereas TRBV20-1 and TRBJ2-1 were favored in newly diagnosed disease. The study examined only peripheral blood because the primary lesion, thyroid tissue, could not be accessed.

On this clonotype: Its antigen is currently not known. One base away there is no much larger clone; base qualities are not given.

Recombination joined TRBV5-1 with TRBJ2-4; the D element could tentatively be TRBD1 or TRBD2, as 5 bases agree for each. The sample consisted of peripheral blood mononuclear cells (PBMCs), taken when the disease was refractory, from a patient treated with antithyroid drugs. This clonotype was sampled from a female donor with Graves disease. The DNA sequence follows: TGCGCCAGCAGCCCGGGACGTTCCCAGAGGGACATTCAGTACTTC. Protein translation: CASSPGRSQRDIQYF.